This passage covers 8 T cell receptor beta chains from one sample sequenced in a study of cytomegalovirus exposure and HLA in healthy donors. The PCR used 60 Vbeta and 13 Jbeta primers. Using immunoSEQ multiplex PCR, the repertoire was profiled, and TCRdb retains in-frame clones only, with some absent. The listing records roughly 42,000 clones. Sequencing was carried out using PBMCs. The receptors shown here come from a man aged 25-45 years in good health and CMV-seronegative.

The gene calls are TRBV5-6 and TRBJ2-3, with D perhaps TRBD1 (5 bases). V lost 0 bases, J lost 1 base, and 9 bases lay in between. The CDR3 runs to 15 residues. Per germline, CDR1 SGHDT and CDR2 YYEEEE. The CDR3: CASSLGGRGTDTQYF. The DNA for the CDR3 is TGTGCCAGCAGCTTGGGGGGCCGCGGCACAGATACGCAGTATTTT.

The CDR3 region has the DNA TGTGCCAGCAGTCCCCTAGGGGGGGACACTGAAGCTTTCTTT. This gives the protein CASSPLGGDTEAFF. V and J are TRBV6-1 and TRBJ1-1; the D gene is possibly TRBD1 (6 bases). V lost 5 bases to trimming and J lost 3 bases, with 13 bases between them. Germline lookup yields CDR1 MNHNS and CDR2 SASEGT. This CDR3 is built from 14 residues.

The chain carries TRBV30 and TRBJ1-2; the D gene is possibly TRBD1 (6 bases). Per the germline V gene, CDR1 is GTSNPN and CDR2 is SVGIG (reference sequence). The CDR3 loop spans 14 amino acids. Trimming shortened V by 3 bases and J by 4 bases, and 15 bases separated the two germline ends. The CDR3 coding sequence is TGTGCCTGGAGCGGCATTGGACAGTTCTATGGCTACACCTTC. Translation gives CAWSGIGQFYGYTF.

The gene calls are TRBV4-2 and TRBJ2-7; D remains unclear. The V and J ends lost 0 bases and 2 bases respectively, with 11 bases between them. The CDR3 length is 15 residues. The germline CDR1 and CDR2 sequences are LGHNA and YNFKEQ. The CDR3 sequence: CASSQDLAGTYEQYF. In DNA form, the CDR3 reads TGTGCCAGCAGCCAAGATCTGGCAGGCACCTACGAGCAGTACTTC.

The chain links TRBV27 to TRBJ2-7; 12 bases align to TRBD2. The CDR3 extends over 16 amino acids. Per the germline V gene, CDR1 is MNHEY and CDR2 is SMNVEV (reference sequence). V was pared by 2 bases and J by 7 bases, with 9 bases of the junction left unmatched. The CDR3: CASSLVLAGGEGEQYF. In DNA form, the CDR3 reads TGTGCCAGCAGTTTAGTGCTAGCGGGAGGGGAGGGGGAGCAGTACTTC.

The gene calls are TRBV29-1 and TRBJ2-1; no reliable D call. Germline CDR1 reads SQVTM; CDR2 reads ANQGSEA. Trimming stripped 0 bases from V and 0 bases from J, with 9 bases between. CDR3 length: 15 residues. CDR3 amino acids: CSVEEIRSSYNEQFF. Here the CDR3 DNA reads TGCAGCGTTGAAGAAATCCGGAGCTCCTACAATGAGCAGTTCTTC.

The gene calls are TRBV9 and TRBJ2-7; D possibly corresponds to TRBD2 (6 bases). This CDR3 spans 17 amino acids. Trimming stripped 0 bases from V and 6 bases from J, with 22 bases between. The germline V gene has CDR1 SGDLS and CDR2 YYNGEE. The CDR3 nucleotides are TGTGCCAGCAGCGTAGATATGTACGGAGGGATAAAGCGCGAGCAGTACTTC. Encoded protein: CASSVDMYGGIKREQYF.

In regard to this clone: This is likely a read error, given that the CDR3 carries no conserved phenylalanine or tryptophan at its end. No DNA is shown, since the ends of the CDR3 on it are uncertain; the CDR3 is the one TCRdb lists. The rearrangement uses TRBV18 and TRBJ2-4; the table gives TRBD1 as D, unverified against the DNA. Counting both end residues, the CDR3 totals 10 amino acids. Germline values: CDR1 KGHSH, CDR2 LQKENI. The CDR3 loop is CASSPQGLGI.